Below, 17 T cell receptor beta chains from the same sample are listed, as sequenced in a study of T cell changes during pregnancy in multiple sclerosis. The data were produced by immunoSEQ multiplex PCR, yet TCRdb's version contains in-frame clones alone and is incomplete. The sample has tens of thousands of clones, 70% to 90% seen once; the top ten hold about 0.7%. The input for sequencing was CD4+ T cells from peripheral blood mononuclear cells, taken in the first trimester of pregnancy. The receptors were gathered from a female donor in good health, enrolled as a control in a pregnancy study.

The J gene is TRBJ2-1, the V gene TRBV5-3; 15 bases are shared with TRBD2. TRBV5-3 is annotated as an ORF whose role is uncertain. The CDR3 runs 16 residues. Germline trimming cut 4 bases from V and 5 bases from J; bases unmatched to any gene: 4. The CDR3 nucleotides read TGTGCCAGAAGCATAGGACTAGCGGGGGGGAACAATGAGCAGTTCTTC. This translates into CARSIGLAGGNNEQFF.

This rearrangement joins TRBV9 to TRBJ1-4; 8 bases match TRBD1. The germline V gene has CDR1 SGDLS and CDR2 YYNGEE. Trimming cost V 3 bases and J 15 bases; bases outside gene matches: 10. The CDR3 has 13 residues. CDR3 in amino acids: CASSAVQGGGLFF. In DNA form, the CDR3 reads TGTGCCAGCAGCGCGGTACAGGGGGGAGGTTTGTTTTTT.

The rearrangement uses TRBV27 and TRBJ1-1, with a possible D match to TRBD1 (6 bases). V was shortened by 8 bases and J by 11 bases, with 30 bases between the two germline ends. Germline CDR1 and CDR2: MNHEY and SMNVEV (reference sequence). The CDR3 consists of 16 residues. Here the CDR3 reads CASRPQRGRGSNGAFF. CDR3 bases: TGTGCCAGCCGCCCTCAAAGGGGCAGGGGATCAAATGGGGCTTTCTTT.

The chain is built from TRBV27 and TRBJ2-7; 11 positions agree with TRBD1. V gave up 9 bases and J gave up 3 bases; unmatched junction bases: 7. Germline V gene sequence: CDR1 MNHEY, CDR2 SMNVEV (reference sequence). The CDR3 covers 14 residues. CDR3 nucleotide sequence: TGTGCCAGTTCTCCCGGGACAGGGGGCTACGAGCAGTACTTC. This translates into CASSPGTGGYEQYF.

The V call is TRBV10-3, the J call TRBJ2-7; 7 nucleotides line up with TRBD2. Unmatched junction bases numbered 9, after V lost 6 bases and J lost 4 bases. The germline V gene has CDR1 ENHRY and CDR2 SYGVKD. This CDR3 region has 14 residues. CDR3 residues: CAIRDGLGGYEQYF. The CDR3 nucleotides read TGTGCCATCAGGGACGGACTAGGCGGATACGAGCAGTACTTC.

This rearrangement joins TRBV18 to TRBJ2-5; tentatively, D is TRBD2 (6 bases). The germline V gene encodes CDR1 KGHSH and CDR2 LQKENI. The CDR3 has 14 residues. The ends were cut back, 5 bases at V and 4 bases at J, with 14 bases in the middle. The CDR3 protein is CASSSSGTVETQYF. In DNA form, the CDR3 reads TGTGCCAGCTCATCGTCCGGGACTGTAGAGACCCAGTACTTC.

In its sample, this clone was seen a few times. This sequence joins TRBV5-6 and TRBJ2-1; 8 positions agree with TRBD2. CDR1 and CDR2 (germline): SGHDT, YYEEEE. The J segment lost 8 bases and the V segment lost 1 base, leaving 5 bases of the junction unmatched. This CDR3 contains 14 residues. CDR3: CASSLFGGAYEQFF. In DNA form, the CDR3 reads TGTGCCAGCAGCTTGTTCGGGGGGGCCTATGAGCAGTTCTTC.

The CDR3 sequence is CASSLGPPYNEQFF. CDR3 coding DNA: TGCGCCAGCAGCTTGGGGCCCCCCTACAATGAGCAGTTCTTC. This rearrangement joins TRBV5-1 to TRBJ2-1; D remains ambiguous. The CDR3 extends over 14 amino acids. Germline loops: CDR1 SGHRS, CDR2 YFSETQ. V was cut by 0 bases and J by 2 bases, with 6 bases left in between.

This clone was observed a single time. V is TRBV29-1 and J is TRBJ1-2; 11 bases match TRBD1. Germline loops: CDR1 SQVTM, CDR2 ANQGSEA. This CDR3 comprises 13 residues. J was trimmed by 7 bases and V by 3 bases; bases with no gene match: 4. CDR3: CSVEPGQGGGYTF. Written as DNA, the CDR3 is TGCAGCGTTGAGCCGGGACAGGGGGGTGGCTACACCTTC.

The chain employs TRBV19 and TRBJ2-3, with TRBD2 identical over 10 bases. This CDR3 region has 16 residues. J lost 3 bases, V lost 5 bases, and 8 bases had no gene match. Per germline, CDR1 LNHDA and CDR2 SQIVND (reference sequence). The CDR3 region is CASSSLAGVGTDTQYF. In DNA form, the CDR3 reads TGTGCCAGTAGTTCTCTAGCGGGAGTTGGTACAGATACGCAGTATTTT.

The CDR3 protein is CASSLGGRLDTQYF. DNA for the CDR3: TGCGCCAGCAGCTTGGGGGGCCGCTTAGATACGCAGTATTTT. This rearrangement joins TRBV5-1 to TRBJ2-3; D is possibly TRBD1 (5 bases). Germline V lookup: CDR1 SGHRS, CDR2 YFSETQ. V was cut by 0 bases and J by 5 bases, with 10 bases left in between. This CDR3 contains 14 residues.

V gene TRBV5-4 combines with J gene TRBJ1-5, with no clear D. V was trimmed by 4 bases and J by 1 base, leaving 12 bases between them. Per germline, CDR1 SGHNT and CDR2 YYREEE (reference sequence). This CDR3 has 15 residues. The CDR3 DNA reads TGTGCCAGCAGCGTTGGGTTGGAGAGCAATCAGCCCCAGCATTTT. Translation: CASSVGLESNQPQHF.

In this sample, this clone turned up a few times. This chain connects TRBV5-4 to TRBJ1-1, with no clear D. This CDR3 spans 13 amino acids. The V end was cut by 0 bases, the J end by 4 bases, with 7 bases between. Germline-derived CDR1 and CDR2 are SGHNT and YYREEE (reference sequence). This chain's CDR3 is CASSLERGTEAFF. CDR3 DNA: TGTGCCAGCAGCTTGGAGCGAGGCACTGAAGCTTTCTTT.

This clone has only a few counts. This chain uses TRBV5-4 with TRBJ2-7; no definite D call. CDR3 length: 15 amino acids. V lost 0 bases to trimming and J lost 5 bases, with 15 bases between them. From germline, CDR1 is SGHNT and CDR2 YYREEE (reference sequence). The CDR3, as DNA: TGTGCCAGCAGCTTGGACACCAGGAAGATCGACGAGCAGTACTTC. Translating gives CASSLDTRKIDEQYF.

The chain recombines TRBV5-6 with TRBJ2-2; D possibly corresponds to TRBD1 (5 bases). CDR3 length equals 12 residues. Germline V gives CDR1 SGHDT, CDR2 YYEEEE. Trimming shortened V by 2 bases and J by 6 bases, and 5 bases separated the two germline ends. The chain's CDR3 is CASSFRAGELFF. DNA of the CDR3: TGTGCCAGCAGCTTCAGGGCCGGGGAGCTGTTTTTT.

V is TRBV5-1 and J is TRBJ1-6; D uncertain. Looked up from germline, CDR1 is SGHRS and CDR2 is YFSETQ. The V and J ends lost 3 bases and 7 bases respectively, with 8 bases between them. The CDR3 runs to 13 residues. DNA of the CDR3: TGCGCCAGCAGCTCACAGATGAATTCACCCCTCCACTTT. It yields the protein CASSSQMNSPLHF. Full variable domain (remainder filled in from reference TRBV5-1 and TRBJ1-6): KAGVTQTPRYLIKTRGQQVTLSCSPISGHRSVSWYQQTPGQGLQFLFEYFSETQRNKGNFPGRFSGRQFSNSRSEMNVSTLELGDSALYLCASSSQMNSPLHFGNGTRLTVT.

The CDR3: CASRMDGHSNQPQHF. In DNA form, the CDR3 reads TGTGCCAGCAGGATGGACGGACATAGCAATCAGCCCCAGCATTTT. This rearrangement joins TRBV5-8 to TRBJ1-5; D perhaps matches TRBD1 (5 bases). The ends were cut back, 5 bases at V and 0 bases at J, with 12 bases in the middle. This CDR3 has 15 amino acids. Germline V gives CDR1 SGHTS, CDR2 YDEGEE. The full variable domain, in which reference TRBV5-8 and TRBJ1-5 provide the parts outside the CDR3, is EAGVTQSPTHLIKTRGQQATLRCSPISGHTSVYWYQQALGLGLQFLLWYDEGEERNRGNFPPRFSGRQFPNYSSELNVNALELEDSALYLCASRMDGHSNQPQHFGDGTRLSIL.